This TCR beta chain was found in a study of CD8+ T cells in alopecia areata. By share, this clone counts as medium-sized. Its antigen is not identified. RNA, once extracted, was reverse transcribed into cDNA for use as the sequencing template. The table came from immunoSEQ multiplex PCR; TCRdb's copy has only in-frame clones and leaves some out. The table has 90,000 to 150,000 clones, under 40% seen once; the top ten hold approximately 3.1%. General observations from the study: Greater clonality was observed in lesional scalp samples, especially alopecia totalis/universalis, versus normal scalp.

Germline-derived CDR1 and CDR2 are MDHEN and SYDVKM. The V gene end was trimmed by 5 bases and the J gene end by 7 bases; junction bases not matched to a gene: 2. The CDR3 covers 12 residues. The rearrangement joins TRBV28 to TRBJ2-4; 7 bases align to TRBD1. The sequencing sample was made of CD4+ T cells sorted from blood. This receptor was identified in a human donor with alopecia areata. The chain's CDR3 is CASSLQGNIQYF. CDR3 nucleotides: TGTGCCAGCAGTCTACAGGGGAACATTCAGTACTTC.